This T cell receptor beta chain was retrieved from a study of beta chain features in type 1 diabetes. The study, taken as a whole, reports: Because the template was cDNA, high-expressing cells might be over-represented. TCRB CDR3s were moderately but significantly shorter in Type 1 diabetes patients in all four CD4+ subsets.

The whole isolated RNA underwent reverse transcription, so sequencing captured expressed TCRB transcripts. Sequenced by immunoSEQ multiplex PCR; TCRdb stores in-frame clones only, minus some. The sample records approximately 140,000 clones, 9% being singletons. As regards this clone: Antigen: not known.

Markers CD45RO/CCR7/CD25/CD127/CD95/CD27 served to sort CD4+ naive, central memory, regulatory and stem cell-like memory cells. CDR1 and CDR2 (germline): MDHEN, SYDVKM. CDR3 length: 15 amino acids. J was trimmed by 4 bases and V by 5 bases; bases with no gene match: 5. The chain has TRBV28 and TRBJ1-6, with 7 bases matching TRBD1. This clonotype originated in a man aged 25 to 40 with type 1 diabetes. Sequences were obtained from central memory CD4+ T cells from blood. CDR3 DNA: TGTGCCAGCAGTAAATCGACAGGGTATAATTCACCCCTCCACTTT. Protein product: CASSKSTGYNSPLHF.